This TCR beta chain came from a study of shared clonotypes between healthy human individuals. Across several immunoSEQ plates, the genomic DNA of each subset was split evenly. The method was immunoSEQ multiplex PCR; TCRdb's version includes in-frame clones alone and lacks a portion of them. The repertoire has nearly 2 million clones, about 94% of them found once; the top ten carry around 1%. General study findings and limits: The four-donor shared clonotypes exceeded non-shared clonotypes in generation probability, with non-shared ones scoring lower.

As regards this clone: No antigen is known for it.

Positive CCR7 selection of CD45RO-negative cells yielded the naive CD8 cells, and terminally differentiated effector memory CD45RA+ cells were excluded. All the donors were Caucasian adults who lived in Nashville, Tennessee. This TCR was sampled from a man aged 18-30 years in good health. Sequencing input: naive CD8+ T cells sorted from blood.

CDR3 nucleotide sequence: TGCGCCAGCAGCTTGGGTCATCCGGGGGCGAACACTGAAGCTTTCTTT. This gives the protein CASSLGHPGANTEAFF. This chain joins TRBV5-1 and TRBJ1-1; maybe TRBD1 (6 bases). The germline V gene has CDR1 SGHRS and CDR2 YFSETQ. V was trimmed by 0 bases and J by 1 base, leaving 13 bases between them. The CDR3 covers 16 residues. The variable domain in full, with the rest retrieved from reference TRBV5-1 and TRBJ1-1, is KAGVTQTPRYLIKTRGQQVTLSCSPISGHRSVSWYQQTPGQGLQFLFEYFSETQRNKGNFPGRFSGRQFSNSRSEMNVSTLELGDSALYLCASSLGHPGANTEAFFGQGTRLTVV.